This T cell receptor (beta chain) was profiled in a study of identical twins. Regarding the study as a whole: The conclusions drew on cross-sectional statistical analysis instead of tracking the same donors. High-abundance cord blood beta clonotypes had fewer insertions; memory repertoires showed none.

One entry per CDR3 protein results from TCRdb running MiXCR on the 5' RACE reads. The data hold hundreds of thousands of distinct CDR3 sequences, with approximately 13% observed a single time. Trimming removed 8 bases from V and 3 bases from J; junction bases left unmatched: 3. Germline lookup yields CDR1 MNHEY and CDR2 SMNVEV (reference sequence). The CDR3 spans 13 residues. This clonotype was counted only a few times. Its antigen is unknown. The data were also submitted as part of a second study, on yellow fever vaccine responses in identical twins.

This clonotype originated in a woman in her late teens or twenties in good health. The material sequenced was CD8+ T cells sorted from blood. The chain has TRBV27 and TRBJ2-2, with 7 bases aligning to TRBD1. The CDR3 nucleotides read TGTGCCAGCCGGGACAGAGACACCGGGGAGCTGTTTTTT. This encodes CASRDRDTGELFF.